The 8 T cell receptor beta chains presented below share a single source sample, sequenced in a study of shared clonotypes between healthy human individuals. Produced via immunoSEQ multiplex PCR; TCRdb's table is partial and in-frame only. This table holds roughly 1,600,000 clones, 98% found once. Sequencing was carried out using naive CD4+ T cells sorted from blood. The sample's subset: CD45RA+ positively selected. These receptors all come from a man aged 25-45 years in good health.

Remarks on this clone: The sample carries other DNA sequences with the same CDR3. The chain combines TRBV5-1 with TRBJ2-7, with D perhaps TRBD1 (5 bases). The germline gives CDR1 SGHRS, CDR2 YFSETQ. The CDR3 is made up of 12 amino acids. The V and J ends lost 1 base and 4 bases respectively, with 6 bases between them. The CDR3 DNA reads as TGCGCCAGCAGCTTGCAGGGATACGAGCAGTACTTC. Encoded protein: CASSLQGYEQYF.

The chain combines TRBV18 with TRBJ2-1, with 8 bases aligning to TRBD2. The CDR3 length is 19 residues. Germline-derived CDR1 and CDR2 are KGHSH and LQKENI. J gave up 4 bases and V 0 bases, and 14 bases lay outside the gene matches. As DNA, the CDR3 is TGTGCCAGCTCACCACCTCGGAAGCGGGAGCAGGGATTATACAATGAGCAGTTCTTC. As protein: CASSPPRKREQGLYNEQFF.

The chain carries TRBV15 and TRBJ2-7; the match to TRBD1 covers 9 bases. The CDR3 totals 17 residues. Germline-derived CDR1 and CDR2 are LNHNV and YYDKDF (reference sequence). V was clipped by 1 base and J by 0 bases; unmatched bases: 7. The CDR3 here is CATSRGGTGPLSYEQYF. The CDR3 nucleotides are TGTGCCACCAGCAGAGGGGGGACAGGGCCGCTCTCCTACGAGCAGTACTTC.

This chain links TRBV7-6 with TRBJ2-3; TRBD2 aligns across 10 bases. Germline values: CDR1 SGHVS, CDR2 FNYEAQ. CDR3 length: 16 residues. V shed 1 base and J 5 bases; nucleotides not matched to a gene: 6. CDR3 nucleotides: TGTGCCAGCAGCTTAGGCGGGCTAGCGGGAGTAGATACGCAGTATTTT. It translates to CASSLGGLAGVDTQYF.

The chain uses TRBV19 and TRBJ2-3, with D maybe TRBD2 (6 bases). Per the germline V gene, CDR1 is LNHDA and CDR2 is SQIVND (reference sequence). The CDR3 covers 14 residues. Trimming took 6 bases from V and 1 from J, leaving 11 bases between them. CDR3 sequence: CASSRWEGTDTQYF. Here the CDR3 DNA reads TGTGCCAGTAGCCGGTGGGAGGGCACAGATACGCAGTATTTT.

CDR3 loop: CATTLQETQYF. The CDR3 DNA is TGTGCCACTACCCTTCAAGAGACCCAGTACTTC. This sequence joins TRBV6-5 and TRBJ2-5; D is unresolved. The CDR3 is 11 residues long. Trimming cost V 10 bases and J 2 bases, with 8 bases left between them. Per the germline V gene, CDR1 is MNHEY and CDR2 is SVGAGI.

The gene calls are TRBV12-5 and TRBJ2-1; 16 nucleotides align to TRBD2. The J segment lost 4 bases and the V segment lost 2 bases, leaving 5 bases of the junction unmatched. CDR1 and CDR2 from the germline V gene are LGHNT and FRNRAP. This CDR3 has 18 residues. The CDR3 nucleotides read TGTGCTAGTGGTTTGACGGGACTAGCGGGAGGGGGGTACAATGAGCAGTTCTTC. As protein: CASGLTGLAGGGYNEQFF.

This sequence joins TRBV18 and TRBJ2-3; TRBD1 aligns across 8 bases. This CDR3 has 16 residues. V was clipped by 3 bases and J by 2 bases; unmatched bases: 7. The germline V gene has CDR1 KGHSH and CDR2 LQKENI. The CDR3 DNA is TGTGCCAGCTCACCCCTCGGACAGGGAATCACAGATACGCAGTATTTT. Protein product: CASSPLGQGITDTQYF.